This TCR beta chain appears in the sequencing data of a study of blood T cell repertoires in COVID-19. As for the study in general: Sites in the United States, Italy and Spain provided acute and convalescent COVID-19 samples. Sources were T cells, B-cell-depleted T cells, or PBMCs; the material itself was cDNA or gDNA.

Authors' analysis steps: The authors estimated nucleated cell counts from reference gene primer amplification. The protocol was immunoSEQ multiplex PCR, while the TCRdb copy is restricted to in-frame clones and leaves out a portion. V and J calls and clone size are copied from that table; D and trimming were computed from the DNA. The table has approximately 240,000 clones, around nine tenths seen once. The clonotype comes from a man younger than 40 with COVID-19, enrolled during active disease. What was sequenced was peripheral blood.

Written as DNA, the CDR3 is TGTGCCAGCAGTGGGGGGGCCCTACGGACCCAGTACTTC. This gives the protein CASSGGALRTQYF. The rearrangement links TRBV12-3 or TRBV12-4 to TRBJ2-5; maybe TRBD2 (7 bases). The CDR3 is made up of 13 amino acids. Trimming removed 5 bases from V and 7 bases from J, with 14 bases in between.